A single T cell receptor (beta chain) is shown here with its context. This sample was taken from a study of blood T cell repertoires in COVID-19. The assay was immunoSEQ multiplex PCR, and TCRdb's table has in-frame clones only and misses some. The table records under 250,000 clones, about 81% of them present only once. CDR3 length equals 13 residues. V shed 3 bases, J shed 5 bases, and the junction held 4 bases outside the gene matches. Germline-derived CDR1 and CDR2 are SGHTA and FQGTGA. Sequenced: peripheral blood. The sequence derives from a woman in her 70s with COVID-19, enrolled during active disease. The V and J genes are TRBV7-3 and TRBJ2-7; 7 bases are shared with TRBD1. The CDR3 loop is CASSLARGNEQYF. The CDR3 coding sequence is TGTGCCAGCAGCTTGGCCAGGGGGAACGAGCAGTACTTC. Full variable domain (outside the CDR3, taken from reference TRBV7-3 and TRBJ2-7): GAGVSQTPSNKVTEKGKYVELRCDPISGHTALYWYRQSLGQGPEFLIYFQGTGAADDSGLPNDRFFAVRPEGSVSTLKIQRTERGDSAVYLCASSLARGNEQYFGPGTRLTVT.